The source of this TCR beta chain is a study of vaccination effects on CD4 cells after COVID-19. Sequenced by immunoSEQ multiplex PCR; TCRdb stores in-frame clones only, minus some. The table lists roughly 35,000 clones, 55% to 85% of them singletons, with around 26% in the top ten. Note on this clone: The antigen is undetermined.

Germline V gene lookup returns CDR1 KGHDR and CDR2 SFDVKD. The CDR3 is 15 amino acids. With 6 bases clipped from V and 2 bases from J, the junction kept 8 bases outside the gene matches. Viral peptide pool expansion of antigen-specific CD4+ T cells preceded sequencing in the ViraFEST assay. Subsequent to 10 days of culture, CD4+ T cells were isolated. Vaccine recipients, nucleocapsid antibody negative, had no prior SARS-CoV-2 infection. Study outcomes and limitations: A shortage of convalescent patients and an absence of early post-infection timepoints characterized the study.

The sequences come from CD4+ T cells from PBMCs cultured with HCoV-OC43 spike peptides, collected before COVID-19 vaccination. The subset was: HCoV-OC43 spike overlapping peptide pool stimulation. This TCR came from a human donor who received a COVID-19 vaccine. The J gene is TRBJ2-5, the V gene TRBV24-1, with 7 bases that match TRBD1. In nucleotides, the CDR3 is TGTGCCACCAGTCTCATGACAGGGAATCAAGAGACCCAGTACTTC. This gives the protein CATSLMTGNQETQYF.